Reported below is one T cell receptor (beta chain). The sample originates from a study of cytomegalovirus exposure and HLA in healthy donors. Turning to the study itself: Of some 400 genotyped donors, roughly 81% grouped in the Caucasian-associated ancestry cluster.

A multiplex PCR was run with 60 Vbeta primers and 13 Jbeta primers. Here immunoSEQ multiplex PCR was the method, and the copy in TCRdb shows in-frame clones only, minus some. The sample includes some 150,000 clones, roughly 85% seen only once; the top ten take 2.1%. The CDR3 loop spans 20 amino acids. The germline V gene encodes CDR1 MDHEN and CDR2 SYDVKM. Trimming left V 6 bases short and J 1 base short, with 25 bases between. The sequence was obtained from a man aged 35-49 years in good health and CMV-seronegative. Source material: PBMCs. V gene TRBV28 combines with J gene TRBJ2-6; a weak D match, TRBD2 (6 bases). The CDR3: CASRIPVGREMVSGANVLTF. CDR3 coding DNA: TGTGCCAGCAGAATACCCGTGGGCCGGGAGATGGTGTCTGGGGCCAACGTCCTGACTTTC.